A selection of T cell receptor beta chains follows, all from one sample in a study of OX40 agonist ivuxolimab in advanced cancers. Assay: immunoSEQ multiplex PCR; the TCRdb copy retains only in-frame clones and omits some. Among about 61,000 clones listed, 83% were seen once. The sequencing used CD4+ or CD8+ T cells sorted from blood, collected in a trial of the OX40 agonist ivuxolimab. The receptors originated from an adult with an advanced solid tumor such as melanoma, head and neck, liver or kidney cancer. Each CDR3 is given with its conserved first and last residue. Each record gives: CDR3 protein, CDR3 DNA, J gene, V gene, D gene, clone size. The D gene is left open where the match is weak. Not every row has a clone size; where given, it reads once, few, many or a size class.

CDR3 protein: CASSETGTATPSPWYEQYF; CDR3 DNA: TGTGCCAGCAGTGAAACCGGGACGGCCACCCCCTCCCCTTGGTACGAGCAGTACTTC; J gene: TRBJ2-7; V gene: TRBV2; D gene: .; clone size: .
CDR3 protein: CASSLQGAWGQPQHF; CDR3 DNA: TGTGCCAGCAGCCTACAGGGGGCTTGGGGTCAGCCCCAGCATTTT; J gene: TRBJ1-5; V gene: TRBV7-6; D gene: TRBD1; clone size: .
CDR3 protein: CASTARGGTGYNEQFF; CDR3 DNA: TGCGCCAGCACCGCGAGGGGCGGGACAGGGTACAATGAGCAGTTCTTC; J gene: TRBJ2-1; V gene: TRBV23-1; D gene: TRBD1; clone size: .
CDR3 protein: CASSQDQNTEAFF; CDR3 DNA: TGTGCCAGCTCTCAGGACCAGAACACTGAAGCTTTCTTT; J gene: TRBJ1-1; V gene: TRBV18; D gene: .; clone size: once
CDR3 protein: CSVGGLAGGHTDTQYF; CDR3 DNA: TGCAGCGTGGGAGGACTAGCGGGGGGGCACACAGATACGCAGTATTTT; J gene: TRBJ2-3; V gene: TRBV29-1; D gene: TRBD2; clone size: .
CDR3 protein: CSTLAGNTIYF; CDR3 DNA: TGCAGCACCTTAGCTGGAAACACCATATATTTT; J gene: TRBJ1-3; V gene: TRBV29-1; D gene: .; clone size: .
CDR3 protein: CASSLYGTGIPGSAQHF; CDR3 DNA: TGTGCCAGCAGTTTGTACGGGACAGGGATCCCGGGTTCGGCCCAGCATTTT; J gene: TRBJ1-5; V gene: TRBV28; D gene: TRBD1; clone size: .
CDR3 protein: CASSRGTSAGGETQYF; CDR3 DNA: TGTGCCAGCAGCCGGGGGACTAGCGCGGGTGGGGAGACCCAGTACTTC; J gene: TRBJ2-5; V gene: TRBV9; D gene: TRBD2; clone size: .
CDR3 protein: CASSDLGADSYEQYF; CDR3 DNA: TGTGCCAGCAGTGATTTGGGGGCAGACTCCTACGAGCAGTACTTC; J gene: TRBJ2-7; V gene: TRBV25-1; D gene: .; clone size: .
CDR3 protein: CASSVRERETQYF; CDR3 DNA: TGTGCCAGCAGTGTTCGGGAGCGGGAGACCCAGTACTTC; J gene: TRBJ2-5; V gene: TRBV6-1; D gene: .; clone size: few
CDR3 protein: CASSFQGLATNEKLFF; CDR3 DNA: TGTGCCAGCTCATTCCAGGGACTAGCAACTAATGAAAAACTGTTTTTT; J gene: TRBJ1-4; V gene: TRBV18; D gene: .; clone size: .